The 9 T cell receptor beta chains below all came from one sample that was sequenced in a study of blood T cell repertoires in COVID-19. Clones were read by immunoSEQ multiplex PCR, and TCRdb kept only the in-frame ones, dropping some. In the table there are about 120,000 clones, approximately 90% of which are singletons. The sample consisted of peripheral blood. All receptors derive from a man aged 35-49 years with acute or convalescent COVID-19.

The rearrangement uses TRBV2 and TRBJ2-7; a possible D gene is TRBD2 (5 bases). Germline CDR1 is SNHLY and CDR2 is FYNNEI. Trimming took 11 bases from V and 0 from J, leaving 8 bases between them. The CDR3 consists of 11 residues. The CDR3 nucleotides read TGTGCCGCGGGCCGCTCCTACGAGCAGTACTTC. Its translation: CAAGRSYEQYF.

The chain joins TRBV25-1 to TRBJ2-1; 10 bases line up with TRBD1. CDR3 size: 16 residues. Unmatched junction bases numbered 5, after V lost 2 bases and J lost 4 bases. Germline V lookup: CDR1 MGHDK, CDR2 SYGVNS. This CDR3 reads CASSEEGQGIYNEQFF. The CDR3 DNA sequence: TGTGCCAGCAGTGAAGAGGGACAGGGGATTTACAATGAGCAGTTCTTC.

This chain uses TRBV19 with TRBJ2-5; D perhaps matches TRBD1 (6 bases). Germline assignment: CDR1 LNHDA and CDR2 SQIVND (reference sequence). The V end lost 3 bases, the J end lost 4 bases, and 15 bases lay between the germline ends. The CDR3 is 15 residues long. In nucleotides, the CDR3 is TGTGCCAGTAGTATTGGTACAGGGAACCGAGAGACCCAGTACTTC. This gives the protein CASSIGTGNRETQYF. Full variable domain (outside the CDR3, taken from reference TRBV19 and TRBJ2-5): DGGITQSPKYLFRKEGQNVTLSCEQNLNHDAMYWYRQDPGQGLRLIYYSQIVNDFQKGDIAEGYSVSREKKESFPLTVTSAQKNPTAFYLCASSIGTGNRETQYFGPGTRLLVL.

In its sample, this clone was seen once. The gene calls are TRBV18 and TRBJ1-1; a possible D gene is TRBD1 (5 bases). V lost 3 bases, J lost 5 bases, and 16 bases lay in between. CDR1 and CDR2 (germline): KGHSH, LQKENI. CDR3 size: 15 residues. The CDR3 DNA sequence: TGTGCCAGCTCACCGAAACGAGGCGGGGGAACTGAAGCTTTCTTT. It codes for CASSPKRGGGTEAFF.

The CDR3 nucleotides are TGTGCCAGCAGCACCCAGGGTGGGCCCGGGGAGACCCAGTACTTC. This gives the protein CASSTQGGPGETQYF. The chain links TRBV7-6 to TRBJ2-5; possible D gene TRBD1, 5 bases. V lost 5 bases to trimming and J lost 5 bases, with 18 bases between them. Germline CDR1 is SGHVS and CDR2 is FNYEAQ. The CDR3 length is 15 residues.

The V call is TRBV10-3, the J call TRBJ1-1, with D perhaps TRBD1 (6 bases). The germline CDR1 and CDR2 sequences are ENHRY and SYGVKD. V was clipped by 0 bases and J by 1 base, with 9 bases between them. The CDR3 length is 15 residues. The CDR3 reads CAISESRGPNTEAFF. Written as DNA, the CDR3 is TGTGCCATCAGTGAGTCGCGGGGGCCGAACACTGAAGCTTTCTTT.

The chain joins TRBV7-2 to TRBJ1-1; D might be TRBD1 (6 bases). Trimming shortened V by 9 bases and J by 3 bases, and 26 bases separated the two germline ends. CDR1 SGHTA and CDR2 FQGNSA come from the germline V gene. CDR3 size: 17 residues. This chain's CDR3 is CARPARQGNVEDTEAFF. The CDR3 DNA reads as TGTGCCAGACCAGCCCGGCAGGGGAACGTGGAAGACACTGAAGCTTTCTTT. Combining the CDR3 with reference TRBV7-2 and TRBJ1-1 gives the whole variable domain GAGVSQSPSNKVTEKGKDVELRCDPISGHTALYWYRQSLGQGLEFLIYFQGNSAPDKSGLPSDRFSAERTGGSVSTLTIQRTQQEDSAVYLCARPARQGNVEDTEAFFGQGTRLTVV.

The chain recombines TRBV6-5 with TRBJ1-1; 7 nucleotides match TRBD1. CDR3 size: 12 residues. Trimming cost V 7 bases and J 11 bases; bases outside gene matches: 10. CDR1 and CDR2 from the germline V gene are MNHEY and SVGAGI. DNA of the CDR3: TGTGCCAGCATGAGAAGGGGGCGCGCGGCTTTCTTT. The encoded protein is CASMRRGRAAFF.

The V call is TRBV5-1, the J call TRBJ2-5; 8 nucleotides align to TRBD1. Looked up from germline, CDR1 is SGHRS and CDR2 is YFSETQ. The CDR3 loop spans 15 amino acids. Losses at the gene ends were 7 bases for V and 2 bases for J; bases not matched to a gene: 10. DNA for the CDR3: TGCGCCAGCTCACACCGGGACAGGAGGCAAGAGACCCAGTACTTC. Amino acid sequence: CASSHRDRRQETQYF.